This T cell receptor (beta chain) appears in the sequencing data of a study of cytomegalovirus exposure and HLA in healthy donors. General study points: Being productive about 90% or about 30% of the time was typical of most TCR beta V segments in an earlier analysis. The study put under 200 TCR beta chains on its list as cytomegalovirus-associated.

PCR employed 60 Vbeta and 13 Jbeta primers. Generated by immunoSEQ multiplex PCR, the TCRdb table keeps only in-frame clones and is missing some. This table holds about 150,000 clones, 80% to 85% found once. Comment on this clone: Antigen unknown.

The CDR3 is 14 amino acids. Germline values: CDR1 SGHTS, CDR2 YDEGEE. V was cut by 6 bases and J by 2 bases, with 12 bases left in between. The chain joins TRBV5-8 to TRBJ2-1; the D gene is possibly TRBD2 (5 bases). Source material: PBMCs. The sequence was collected from a male donor in good health and CMV-seronegative. CDR3 region: CASKEAPPYNEQFF. CDR3 DNA: TGTGCCAGCAAGGAGGCTCCCCCCTACAATGAGCAGTTCTTC.